What follows is one T cell receptor (beta chain) and its context. This clone was counted once. The clone's antigen remains unknown. Nothing much larger sits one base from this clone, and base qualities are not available. This sample was included in a study of cytomegalovirus exposure and HLA in healthy donors (dated by TCRdb to about 2017). With regard to the full study: According to a later analysis, one platform produced both the roughly 130 validation repertoires and the roughly 650 repertoires of the first cohort. The study was designed to test whether signatures of past pathogen exposure could be identified by cataloging public T cell receptors. Besides the first cohort of roughly 640 subjects, a separate validation cohort made up of 95 to 150 different subjects was used. The study combined high-throughput TCR immunosequencing, statistical association of individual TCRs with disease status, and machine learning to predict cytomegalovirus infection status. General conclusions and limits of the study: While some public TCRs were present in many individuals, most TCR sequences turned up only very rarely across donors. In the study, approximately 160 TCR beta chains were listed as associated with cytomegalovirus. The classifier was reported to diagnose cytomegalovirus status with high specificity and sensitivity in both the original cohort and the validation cohort. Subsequent analysis determined that TCRs grouped into clusters in the first cohort also showed a tendency toward co-occurrence across the 120 validation repertoires, and approximately 94% of cluster scores exceeded 0. In vitro tests confirmed that a few of the cytomegalovirus-associated TCR beta chains recognize cytomegalovirus antigens. All 110 or so repertoires were used to score co-occurrence in the validation cohort in a later analysis, because that analysis had no HLA typing for the cohort. The authors suggested that the approach could potentially be generalized to other disease states and immunological phenotypes.

Donors formed part of the validation cohort, which comprised 120 subjects and was distinct from the first cohort of several hundred subjects. The library was built by means of the immunoSEQ multiplex PCR assay. The original pipeline was this. A statistical classification framework was built to diagnose cytomegalovirus status from the catalog of TCR beta chain sequences. What TCRdb holds here is the immuneACCESS table cut down to in-frame rearrangements. Part of the clones is not present; checked against another copy, under half of the missing clones reflect an unresolved V gene, and the others are unexplained. V and J calls and clone size are given by that table; D and trimming were obtained from the DNA. Here the sample has around 150,000 clones; under 90% occur a single time. The ten most abundant clones make up about 9.3% of the sample. The CDR3 measures 15 amino acids from cysteine to phenylalanine. Only CDR3 DNA remains: 45 bases, in frame from the first base. V and J lose 6 bases and 10 bases, and a span of 23 bases separates them. The germline V gene supplies CDR1 ENHRY and CDR2 SYGVKD.

The sequence joins TRBV10-3 to TRBJ2-3; TRBD2 could be the D gene, as 6 bases match. The TCR sequence derives from a young woman in good health and CMV-seropositive. The source material was PBMCs. The CDR3 has the sequence CAISAGTHASNPQYF. The nucleotide sequence reads as follows: TGTGCCATCAGCGCAGGGACTCATGCTAGCAACCCGCAGTATTTT.